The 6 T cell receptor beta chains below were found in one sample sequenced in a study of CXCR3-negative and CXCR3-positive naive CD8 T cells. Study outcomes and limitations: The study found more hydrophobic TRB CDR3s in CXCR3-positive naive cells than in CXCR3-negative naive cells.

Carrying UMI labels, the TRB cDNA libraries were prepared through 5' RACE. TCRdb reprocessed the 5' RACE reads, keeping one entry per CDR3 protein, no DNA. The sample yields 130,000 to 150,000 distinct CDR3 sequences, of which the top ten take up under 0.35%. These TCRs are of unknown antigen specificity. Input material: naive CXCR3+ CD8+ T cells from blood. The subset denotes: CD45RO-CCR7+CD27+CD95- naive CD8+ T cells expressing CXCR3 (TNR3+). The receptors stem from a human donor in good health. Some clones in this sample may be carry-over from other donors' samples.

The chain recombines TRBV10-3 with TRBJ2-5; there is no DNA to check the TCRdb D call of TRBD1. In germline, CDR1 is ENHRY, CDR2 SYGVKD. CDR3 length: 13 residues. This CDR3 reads CAIRTGLEETQYF.

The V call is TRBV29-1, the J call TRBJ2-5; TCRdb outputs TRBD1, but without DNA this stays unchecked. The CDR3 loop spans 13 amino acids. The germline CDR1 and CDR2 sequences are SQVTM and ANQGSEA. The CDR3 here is CSVEGGYQETQYF.

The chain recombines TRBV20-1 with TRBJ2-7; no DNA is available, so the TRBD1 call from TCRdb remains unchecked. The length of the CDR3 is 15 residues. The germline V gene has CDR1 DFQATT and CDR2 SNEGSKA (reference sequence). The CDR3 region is CSARADAQHPYEQYF.

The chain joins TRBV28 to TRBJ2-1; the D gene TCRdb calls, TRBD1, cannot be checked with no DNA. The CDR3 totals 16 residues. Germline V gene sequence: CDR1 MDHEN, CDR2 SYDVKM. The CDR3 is CASSREGQGFSNEQFF.

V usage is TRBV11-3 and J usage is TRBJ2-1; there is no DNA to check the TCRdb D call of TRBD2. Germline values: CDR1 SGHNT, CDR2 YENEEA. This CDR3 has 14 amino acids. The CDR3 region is CASSLYPANNEQFF. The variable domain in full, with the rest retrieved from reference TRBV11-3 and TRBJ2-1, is EAGVVQSPRYKIIEKKQPVAFWCNPISGHNTLYWYLQNLGQGPELLIRYENEEAVDDSQLPKDRFSAERLKGVDSTLKIQPAELGDSAVYLCASSLYPANNEQFFGPGTRLTVL.

The CDR3 spells CASSTPTDIDNQQFF. V and J are TRBV5-1 and TRBJ2-1. The CDR3 extends over 15 amino acids. The germline V gene encodes CDR1 SGHRS and CDR2 YFSETQ.